These T cell receptor beta chains were read from a single sample in a study of shared clonotypes between healthy human individuals. Profiled with immunoSEQ multiplex PCR; TCRdb holds only in-frame clones, not every one. The table has around 2,000,000 clones, approximately 94% seen once. The material sequenced was naive CD8+ T cells from PBMCs. These receptor sequences come from a man younger than 30 in good health. Some clones in this sample may be carry-over from other donors' samples. Both conserved end residues are part of each CDR3. The order of the fields is clone size, V gene, D gene, J gene, CDR3 protein, CDR3 DNA. D genes are given only for firm matches. Clone size is given for some rows only: seen once, a few or many times, or a class if the clone is expanded.

-	TRBV28	-	TRBJ2-3	CASSFWDTQYF	TGTGCCAGCAGTTTCTGGGATACGCAGTATTTT
-	TRBV19	-	TRBJ2-7	CASSSNQEGYSWYEQYF	TGTGCCAGTAGTAGCAACCAGGAGGGGTACAGTTGGTACGAGCAGTACTTC
-	TRBV10-1	TRBD2	TRBJ2-7	CASSDRGLAREQYF	TGCGCCAGCAGCGATCGGGGACTAGCGCGGGAGCAGTACTTC
-	TRBV7-2	-	TRBJ2-2	CASSYSGELFF	TGTGCCAGCAGCTACAGCGGGGAGCTGTTTTTT
-	TRBV27	-	TRBJ2-7	CASSLMAGNEQYF	TGTGCCAGCAGTTTAATGGCAGGGAACGAGCAGTACTTC
-	TRBV2	-	TRBJ1-4	CASLRADEKLFF	TGTGCCAGCCTACGGGCCGATGAAAAACTGTTTTTT
-	TRBV9	-	TRBJ1-3	CASSVVAGSGNTIYF	TGTGCCAGCAGCGTAGTCGCAGGGTCCGGAAACACCATATATTTT
-	TRBV28	TRBD1	TRBJ1-1	CASSSRQGILNTEAFF	TGTGCCAGCAGTTCGAGACAGGGGATTTTGAACACTGAAGCTTTCTTT
few	TRBV13	-	TRBJ1-1	CASSLEGKMNTEAFF	TGTGCCAGCAGCTTAGAGGGGAAGATGAACACTGAAGCTTTCTTT
-	TRBV7-6	TRBD2	TRBJ2-7	CASSPTSGNYEQYF	TGTGCCAGCAGCCCGACTAGCGGGAACTACGAGCAGTACTTC
-	TRBV7-9	TRBD1	TRBJ1-4	CASSGNRDRGEKLFF	TGTGCCAGCAGCGGCAACCGGGACAGGGGAGAAAAACTGTTTTTT
-	TRBV23-1	TRBD1	TRBJ1-5	CASTHGGQGHSNQPQHF	TGCGCCAGCACCCACGGGGGACAGGGGCATAGCAATCAGCCCCAGCATTTT
-	TRBV9	TRBD2	TRBJ2-5	CASSVLAEETQYF	TGTGCCAGCAGCGTACTAGCGGAAGAGACCCAGTACTTC
-	TRBV4-3	-	TRBJ2-2	CASSQDEVGNTGELFF	TGCGCCAGCAGCCAAGACGAGGTGGGGAACACCGGGGAGCTGTTTTTT
-	TRBV6-5	TRBD2	TRBJ2-7	CASSTGTSGSYEQYF	TGTGCCAGCAGCACCGGGACTAGCGGGAGTTACGAGCAGTACTTC
-	TRBV11-3	TRBD2	TRBJ2-3	CASKGREGLGDTQYF	TGTGCCAGCAAAGGGCGGGAGGGCCTCGGAGATACGCAGTATTTT
-	TRBV29-1	-	TRBJ2-7	CSAYSDYEQYF	TGCAGCGCGTACAGTGACTACGAGCAGTACTTC
-	TRBV6-6	TRBD2	TRBJ2-1	CASIEPTSGSHEQFF	TGTGCCAGCATCGAACCGACTAGCGGGAGTCATGAGCAGTTCTTC
-	TRBV2	-	TRBJ2-1	CASSEFRRDNEQFF	TGTGCCAGCAGTGAGTTCAGGAGAGACAATGAGCAGTTCTTC
-	TRBV28	-	TRBJ2-7	CASSFQGPYVEQYF	TGTGCCAGCAGTTTTCAGGGACCCTACGTCGAGCAGTACTTC
-	TRBV29-1	-	TRBJ1-1	CSVRGEGWGEAFF	TGCAGCGTCCGCGGCGAGGGTTGGGGTGAAGCTTTCTTT